The 3 T cell receptor beta chains below all came from one sample that was sequenced in a study of cytomegalovirus exposure and HLA in healthy donors. The PCR used 60 Vbeta and 13 Jbeta primers. Generated by immunoSEQ multiplex PCR, the TCRdb table keeps only in-frame clones and is missing some. The repertoire holds about 120,000 clones, with approximately 80% as singletons. Sequenced sample: PBMCs. The receptors originated from a young man in good health and CMV-seronegative.

The chain carries TRBV13 and TRBJ2-1, with TRBD1 identical over 8 bases. CDR1 is PRHDT and CDR2 is FYEKMQ in the germline V gene (reference sequence). J gave up 9 bases and V 0 bases, and 7 bases lay outside the gene matches. This CDR3 region has 15 residues. CDR3 DNA sequence: TGTGCCAGCAGCTTAGGACAGGGGGGTGCAACTGAGCAGTTCTTC. Amino acid sequence: CASSLGQGGATEQFF.

The V call is TRBV7-9, the J call TRBJ1-2; 8 bases agree with TRBD1. Looked up from germline, CDR1 is SEHNR and CDR2 is FQNEAQ (reference sequence). J lost 8 bases, V lost 4 bases, and 12 bases had no gene match. The CDR3 spans 15 residues. DNA for the CDR3: TGTGCCAGCAGCTCGTCAGACAGGGGATCGTACGGCTACACCTTC. Protein sequence: CASSSSDRGSYGYTF.

The rearrangement joins TRBV25-1 to TRBJ1-6; no clear D. In germline, CDR1 is MGHDK, CDR2 SYGVNS. The CDR3 loop spans 13 amino acids. V dropped 2 bases and J dropped 9 bases, with 8 bases sitting between them. This CDR3 reads CASSETDSSPLHF. Written as DNA, the CDR3 is TGTGCCAGCAGTGAAACCGATAGTTCACCCCTCCACTTT.